What follows are 21 T cell receptor beta chains derived from one specimen sequenced in a study of T cells after yellow fever vaccination (dated by TCRdb to between 2018 and 2021). Library generation was performed with 5' RACE. The data were produced on an Illumina HiSeq 2500. Clones were called with MiXCR by TCRdb after fastp trimmed the public reads at Q25, and only in-frame beta chains were retained. Rows matching on CDR3 protein sequence are summarized as one entry with the most common DNA and genes. Across this sample there are a few hundred thousand distinct CDR3 sequences, with about 19% seen only once. The ten largest make up around an eighth of the sample. Sample treatment or condition, as interpreted from the label and publication: live attenuated yellow fever vaccine strain. This specimen was PBMCs, taken 15 days after the yellow fever booster vaccination. These receptors all come from a man aged 25-40 years who received the YFV17D yellow fever vaccine.

In its sample, this clonotype was seen many times. V is TRBV6-6 and J is TRBJ2-2; D unclear. V dropped 5 bases and J dropped 1 base, with 5 bases sitting between them. This CDR3 is 13 amino acids long. In germline, CDR1 is MNHNY, CDR2 SVGAGI (reference sequence). This chain's CDR3 is CASSRENTGELFF. The CDR3 region has the DNA TGTGCCAGCAGTAGGGAGAACACCGGGGAGCTGTTTTTT.

The chain is built from TRBV24-1 and TRBJ2-2; the match to TRBD1 covers 9 bases. The CDR3 is 15 residues long. Trimming took 5 bases from V and 6 from J; bases not matched to a gene: 6. The V gene's germline CDR1 is KGHDR and CDR2 SFDVKD. This CDR3 reads CATSGTGQGAGELFF. In DNA, the CDR3 is TGTGCCACCAGTGGAACGGGACAGGGAGCCGGGGAGCTGTTTTTT.

The chain recombines TRBV6-1 with TRBJ2-1; 10 nucleotides line up with TRBD2. Germline V gene sequence: CDR1 MNHNS, CDR2 SASEGT. The V gene end was trimmed by 3 bases and the J gene end by 2 bases; junction bases not matched to a gene: 7. The CDR3 extends over 17 amino acids. CDR3 loop: CASSDPRTSGPYNEQFF. In DNA, the CDR3 is TGTGCCAGCAGTGATCCCCGGACTAGCGGACCCTACAATGAGCAGTTCTTC.

This clonotype has just one count. One end of the junction fails to match germline, which may point to a read error. This chain uses TRBV19 with TRBJ2-2, with D possibly matching TRBD2 (6 bases). The CDR3 is 13 residues long. CDR1 and CDR2 from the germline V gene are LNHDA and SQIVND (reference sequence). CDR3 bases: TGTGCCAGCCACGGGGGAAACACCGAGGAGCTGTTTTTT. It specifies CASHGGNTEELFF.

The chain carries TRBV27 and TRBJ2-7; 10 bases fit TRBD1. The CDR3 has 15 residues. The V gene's germline CDR1 is MNHEY and CDR2 SMNVEV (reference sequence). The V and J ends lost 5 bases and 3 bases, in that order; junction bases with no gene match: 7. CDR3 sequence reads: CASSRPGQGSYEQYF. CDR3 DNA: TGTGCCAGCAGTAGGCCGGGACAGGGGAGCTACGAGCAGTACTTC.

This clonotype has only a few counts. V and J are TRBV20-1 and TRBJ2-5; unclear D gene. The germline gives CDR1 DFQATT, CDR2 SNEGSKA (reference sequence). Trimming took 3 bases from V and 5 from J, leaving 16 bases between them. The length of the CDR3 is 14 residues. The CDR3: CSARLGWALETQYF. The CDR3 DNA reads as TGCAGTGCTAGGTTGGGTTGGGCTCTTGAGACCCAGTACTTC.

This clonotype was seen a handful of times. This sequence joins TRBV30 and TRBJ2-7; D might be TRBD1 (6 bases). V shed 2 bases and J shed 2 bases, with 13 bases lying between them. Germline V gives CDR1 GTSNPN, CDR2 SVGIG (reference sequence). The CDR3 is 14 amino acids. In nucleotides, the CDR3 is TGTGCCTGGAGTAGGCAGGGGAGAGCCTACGAGCAGTACTTC. This codes for CAWSRQGRAYEQYF.

As to this clonotype: A read error may account for a junction end that differs from germline. The chain's CDR3 is CASSSTGGRGETQYF. The CDR3 bases are TGTGCCAGCAGTTCCACCGGCGGGAGGGGAGAGACCCAGTACTTT. This chain connects TRBV6-5 to TRBJ2-5, with TRBD2 matching 9 bases. The CDR3 length is 15 residues. Germline CDR1 MNHEY, CDR2 SVGAGI.

The chain couples TRBV6-6 to TRBJ2-1; D not resolved. This CDR3 spans 13 amino acids. Looked up from germline, CDR1 is MNHNY and CDR2 is SVGAGI (reference sequence). The V end lost 11 bases, the J end lost 0 bases, and 11 bases lay between the germline ends. The CDR3 loop is CAGSESSYNEQFF. The DNA of the CDR3 is TGTGCCGGATCTGAAAGCTCCTACAATGAGCAGTTCTTC.

This clonotype was picked up many times. The rearrangement joins TRBV7-9 to TRBJ2-3, with D perhaps TRBD1 (5 bases). Germline CDR1 and CDR2: SEHNR and FQNEAQ (reference sequence). CDR3 size: 12 residues. The V gene lost 3 bases and the J gene lost 4 bases, with 5 bases spanning the gap. CDR3 DNA: TGTGCCAGCAGCTTCAGGGCAGATACGCAGTATTTT. This gives the protein CASSFRADTQYF.

J is TRBJ1-5 and V is TRBV12-3 or TRBV12-4; TRBD1 agrees at 7 bases. The CDR3 is 15 residues long. J gave up 3 bases and V 2 bases, and 4 bases lay outside the gene matches. In DNA form, the CDR3 reads TGTGCCAGCAGTTTAACGGGACAGCTCAATCAGCCCCAGCATTTT. This encodes CASSLTGQLNQPQHF.

This clonotype turned up a few times. V usage is TRBV5-1 and J usage is TRBJ1-1; D remains unclear. The CDR3 covers 13 residues. Germline loops: CDR1 SGHRS, CDR2 YFSETQ. V shed 4 bases and J shed 4 bases, with 11 bases lying between them. The CDR3 DNA is TGCGCCAGCAGCGACCCATGGAGCACTGAAGCTTTCTTT. Its protein product is CASSDPWSTEAFF.

The chain is built from TRBV10-3 and TRBJ2-2; D is unresolved. V lost 2 bases and J 4 bases, leaving 5 bases between the germline ends. Germline V gives CDR1 ENHRY, CDR2 SYGVKD. The CDR3 has 13 amino acids. Written as DNA, the CDR3 is TGTGCCATCAGTGAGAGGTCCACCGGGGAGCTGTTTTTT. It specifies CAISERSTGELFF.

CDR3 bases: TGTGCCAGCAGTTCCAGCGGGAGCCCCACCGGGGAGCTGTTTTTT. Its translation: CASSSSGSPTGELFF. This chain joins TRBV7-2 and TRBJ2-2; 8 positions agree with TRBD2. This CDR3 has 15 amino acids. After removal of 6 bases from V and 4 bases from J, the junction contained 7 bases not matched to a gene. Germline V gives CDR1 SGHTA, CDR2 FQGNSA.

This clonotype occurred a few times. The J gene is TRBJ2-2, the V gene TRBV4-3, with a possible D match to TRBD1 (6 bases). V was pared by 1 base and J by 0 bases, with 21 bases between. Germline V gene lookup returns CDR1 LGHNA and CDR2 YSLEER. The CDR3 has 20 amino acids. CDR3 amino acids: CASSQGVTGQLPANTGELFF. The DNA for the CDR3 is TGCGCCAGCAGCCAAGGGGTGACAGGTCAATTACCCGCGAACACCGGGGAGCTGTTTTTT.

The V call is TRBV6-6, the J call TRBJ1-1; D ambiguous. Germline V gene data show CDR1 as MNHNY and CDR2 as SVGAGI (reference sequence). The CDR3 has 13 amino acids. V gave up 7 bases and J gave up 2 bases, with 11 bases separating them. CDR3 in DNA: TGTGCCAGCACCTTGCGGTATAACACTGAAGCTTTCTTT. It encodes CASTLRYNTEAFF.

This clonotype has a handful of counts. J is TRBJ2-3 and V is TRBV28, with TRBD2 as a possible D gene (6 bases). CDR3 length equals 17 residues. Per germline, CDR1 MDHEN and CDR2 SYDVKM. Trimming took off 0 bases at V and 3 bases at J, with 16 bases between the two ends. The CDR3 reads CASSLWRRGTSTDTQYF. The CDR3 DNA sequence: TGTGCCAGCAGTTTATGGCGACGAGGGACTTCGACAGATACGCAGTATTTT.

This clonotype has more than one count but fewer than ten. The chain joins TRBV12-3 or TRBV12-4 to TRBJ2-5; 8 bases match TRBD2. This CDR3 spans 14 amino acids. J was trimmed by 3 bases and V by 6 bases; bases with no gene match: 6. Here the CDR3 DNA reads TGTGCCAGCAGCCACAGCGGGAGAGAAGAGACCCAGTACTTC. Amino acids: CASSHSGREETQYF.

This clonotype was detected only a few times. The chain is built from TRBV7-2 and TRBJ2-2; TRBD2 matches 7 bases. The V gene's germline CDR1 is SGHTA and CDR2 FQGNSA. V lost 0 bases and J lost 1; bases outside the gene matches: 2. There are 16 residues in the CDR3. CDR3 amino acids: CASSLALAENTGELFF. DNA of the CDR3: TGTGCCAGCAGCTTAGCTCTAGCGGAGAACACCGGGGAGCTGTTTTTT. Looking up the rest from reference TRBV7-2 and TRBJ2-2 gives the full variable domain: GAGVSQSPSNKVTEKGKDVELRCDPISGHTALYWYRQSLGQGLEFLIYFQGNSAPDKSGLPSDRFSAERTGGSVSTLTIQRTQQEDSAVYLCASSLALAENTGELFFGEGSRLTVL.

This clonotype came up many times. J is TRBJ2-7 and V is TRBV29-1; 8 nucleotides align to TRBD1. The CDR3 contains 12 residues. CDR1 is SQVTM, CDR2 ANQGSEA, per germline. J was trimmed by 2 bases and V by 4 bases; bases with no gene match: 1. The CDR3 loop is CSVGQGTYEQYF. CDR3 coding DNA: TGCAGCGTTGGACAGGGGACCTACGAGCAGTACTTC.

This chain uses TRBV7-2 with TRBJ2-6, with D unclear. Trimming removed 5 bases from V and 1 base from J, with 9 bases in between. CDR1 is SGHTA, CDR2 FQGNSA, per germline. The CDR3 runs 15 residues. CDR3 residues: CASSDQWSGANVLTF. CDR3 coding DNA: TGTGCCAGCAGCGATCAGTGGTCTGGGGCCAACGTCCTGACTTTC.